The 26 T cell receptor beta chains given below trace back to one sample, sequenced in a study of spatial heterogeneity in lung cancer. Time point of the sample: sample taken at primary tumor resection. In each case, whole RNA from tumor, nontumor lung or frozen PBMC was sequenced unsorted. TCRdb reanalysed the 5' RACE reads using MiXCR and keeps one entry per CDR3 protein. This sample carries approximately 40,000 distinct CDR3 sequences, about 6.7% of them seen once, and the ten largest clones take about two fifths. This specimen consisted of PBMCs, obtained at surgery. These receptor sequences come from a female donor with early-stage non-small cell lung cancer.

This clonotype was observed a handful of times. The V and J genes are TRBV20-1 and TRBJ1-2; a weak D match, TRBD1 (5 bases). V lost 3 bases to trimming and J lost 7 bases, with 12 bases between them. Germline CDR1 DFQATT, CDR2 SNEGSKA (reference sequence). CDR3 length equals 12 residues. CDR3 DNA sequence: TGCAGTGCTAGTGGGACTCTACGTGGCTACACCTTC. Amino acids: CSASGTLRGYTF.

The rearrangement uses TRBV6-5 and TRBJ1-4, with TRBD1 as a possible D gene (5 bases). This CDR3 is 14 amino acids long. V lost 2 bases and J lost 5, with 9 bases in between. Germline CDR1 MNHEY, CDR2 SVGAGI. This chain's CDR3 is CASSYGGANEKLFF. The CDR3 coding sequence is TGTGCCAGCAGTTACGGGGGAGCGAATGAAAAACTGTTTTTT.

Many counts were recorded for this clonotype. The rearrangement joins TRBV7-9 to TRBJ2-6; TRBD1 agrees at 7 bases. Germline V gene sequence: CDR1 SEHNR, CDR2 FQNEAQ (reference sequence). The CDR3 consists of 14 residues. J lost 2 bases, V lost 7 bases, and 2 bases had no gene match. CDR3 in amino acids: CASNQGAGANVLTF. The CDR3, as DNA: TGTGCCAGCAACCAGGGGGCTGGGGCCAACGTCCTGACTTTC.

This clonotype was counted at least ten times. The CDR3 nucleotides are TGCAGCGGGCTGACTAGCGGCACAGATACGCAGTATTTT. This gives the protein CSGLTSGTDTQYF. The chain has TRBV29-1 and TRBJ2-3, with 8 bases fitting TRBD2. The CDR3 extends over 13 amino acids. V dropped 7 bases and J dropped 1; count of bases not matched to a gene: 4. CDR1 and CDR2 (germline): SQVTM, ANQGSEA.

In its sample, this clonotype was seen many times. The genes are TRBV7-8 and TRBJ2-3; 8 bases line up with TRBD2. Germline assignment: CDR1 SGHVS and CDR2 FQNEAQ. Unmatched junction bases numbered 10, after V lost 5 bases and J lost 3 bases. CDR3 length: 16 residues. DNA of the CDR3: TGTGCCAGCAGCCTTCGGGGGGGCCCATTGACAGATACGCAGTATTTT. Translation gives CASSLRGGPLTDTQYF.

This clonotype has ten or more counts. The V and J genes are TRBV7-2 and TRBJ2-3, with unresolved D. Germline V gene lookup returns CDR1 SGHTA and CDR2 FQGNSA. CDR3 length: 14 residues. Trimming removed 3 bases from V and 4 bases from J, with 11 bases in between. The CDR3 is CASSFSRTADTQYF. The CDR3 DNA reads TGTGCCAGCAGCTTTTCCCGAACCGCAGATACGCAGTATTTT.

The table lists this clonotype with many counts. CDR3 bases: TGCGCCAGCAGCCAAGGCAGACACTATACTAACTATGGCTACACCTTC. It encodes CASSQGRHYTNYGYTF. The gene calls are TRBV4-3 and TRBJ1-2; D not certain. Germline V gene sequence: CDR1 LGHNA, CDR2 YSLEER. V was trimmed by 1 base and J by 0 bases, leaving 12 bases between them. The CDR3 is 16 residues long.

This clonotype was seen ten or more times. V usage is TRBV3-1 and J usage is TRBJ1-1; unclear D gene. V lost 0 bases and J lost 5, with 4 bases in between. The CDR3 totals 12 residues. Germline lookup yields CDR1 LGHDT and CDR2 YNNKEL (reference sequence). CDR3 in amino acids: CASSQDGTEAFF. The CDR3 coding sequence is TGTGCCAGCAGCCAAGATGGGACTGAAGCTTTCTTT.

The chain couples TRBV5-1 to TRBJ2-5; a possible D gene is TRBD2 (5 bases). CDR1 and CDR2 (germline): SGHRS, YFSETQ. The CDR3 covers 10 residues. The V and J ends lost 8 bases and 5 bases respectively, with 7 bases between them. CDR3 coding DNA: TGCGCCAGGCGCGGGGAGACCCAGTACTTC. Amino acid sequence: CARRGETQYF.

The V gene is TRBV7-2, the J gene TRBJ1-2; possibly TRBD1 for D (5 bases). The CDR3 sequence is 15 residues long. V lost 3 bases to trimming and J lost 8 bases, with 19 bases between them. CDR1 and CDR2 (germline): SGHTA, FQGNSA. The CDR3 protein is CASSFSGTGSIGYTF. In DNA form, the CDR3 reads TGTGCCAGCAGCTTTAGTGGGACGGGAAGTATCGGCTACACCTTC. The full variable domain, completed using reference TRBV7-2 and TRBJ1-2, is GAGVSQSPSNKVTEKGKDVELRCDPISGHTALYWYRQSLGQGLEFLIYFQGNSAPDKSGLPSDRFSAERTGGSVSTLTIQRTQQEDSAVYLCASSFSGTGSIGYTFGSGTRLTVV.

This clonotype was found many times. J is TRBJ1-1 and V is TRBV7-8; 10 nucleotides match TRBD1. V was clipped by 0 bases and J by 4 bases; unmatched bases: 2. Germline CDR1 SGHVS, CDR2 FQNEAQ. This CDR3 region has 15 residues. The CDR3: CASSLAGQGITEAFF. The CDR3, as DNA: TGTGCCAGCAGCTTAGCGGGACAGGGGATCACTGAAGCTTTCTTT.

This clonotype was observed many times. The CDR3 DNA follows: TGCGCCACCGCGACAGGGATCACCGGGGAGCTGTTTTTT. It encodes CATATGITGELFF. V gene TRBV4-1 combines with J gene TRBJ2-2; 7 bases match TRBD1. This CDR3 comprises 13 residues. Germline-derived CDR1 and CDR2 are MGHRA and YSYEKL. The V gene end was trimmed by 10 bases and the J gene end by 4 bases; junction bases not matched to a gene: 6.

This clonotype turned up a few times. The chain has TRBV20-1 and TRBJ2-2; 7 nucleotides agree with TRBD1. Germline CDR1 and CDR2: DFQATT and SNEGSKA (reference sequence). CDR3 length: 14 amino acids. V lost 6 bases, J lost 0 bases, and 4 bases stayed unmatched. CDR3 coding DNA: TGCAGTGCCCCGGGACAGACGAACACCGGGGAGCTGTTTTTT. Protein product: CSAPGQTNTGELFF.

This clonotype was detected many times. V gene TRBV29-1 combines with J gene TRBJ1-1; D is unclear. Germline V CDR1 and CDR2: SQVTM, ANQGSEA. V dropped 0 bases and J dropped 2 bases, with 7 bases sitting between them. The CDR3 has 13 residues. CDR3 DNA sequence: TGCAGCGTTGAAGATCCCGTAAACACTGAAGCTTTCTTT. Protein sequence: CSVEDPVNTEAFF.

This clonotype was seen just once. The chain uses TRBV5-8 and TRBJ1-4; no firm D call. The CDR3 extends over 16 amino acids. Germline CDR1 SGHTS, CDR2 YDEGEE. V was trimmed by 0 bases and J by 1 base, leaving 10 bases between them. The CDR3 region is CASSLAYGRTNEKLFF. The CDR3 DNA follows: TGTGCCAGCAGCTTGGCTTACGGACGAACTAATGAAAAACTGTTTTTT.

This clonotype was found a few times. The rearrangement uses TRBV20-1 and TRBJ2-2, with 8 positions matching TRBD2. The V and J ends lost 5 bases and 4 bases, in that order; junction bases with no gene match: 6. This CDR3 has 14 amino acids. In germline, CDR1 is DFQATT, CDR2 SNEGSKA (reference sequence). The CDR3: CSACSGVGTGELFF. The CDR3 DNA sequence: TGCAGTGCTTGTAGCGGGGTAGGCACCGGGGAGCTGTTTTTT.

The chain carries TRBV7-2 and TRBJ2-5; D not resolved. V dropped 3 bases and J dropped 1 base, with 12 bases sitting between them. The CDR3 is 15 residues long. Looked up from germline, CDR1 is SGHTA and CDR2 is FQGNSA. The DNA of the CDR3 is TGTGCCAGCAGCTTTGTAGGGATAGCCCAAGAGACCCAGTACTTC. As protein: CASSFVGIAQETQYF.

The chain is built from TRBV20-1 and TRBJ1-2; tentative D call: TRBD1 (5 bases). Trimming cost V 6 bases and J 4 bases, with 12 bases left between them. Germline-derived CDR1 and CDR2 are DFQATT and SNEGSKA (reference sequence). The CDR3 length is 12 residues. The CDR3 loop reads CSARRQSYGYTF. For the CDR3, the DNA is TGCAGTGCCAGGAGACAGTCCTATGGCTACACCTTC.

The chain employs TRBV28 and TRBJ1-1; the D gene is possibly TRBD1 (6 bases). CDR3 length: 13 residues. The germline V gene encodes CDR1 MDHEN and CDR2 SYDVKM. V was cut by 6 bases and J by 5 bases, with 13 bases left in between. The CDR3 is CASSDRTVTEAFF. CDR3 sequence (DNA): TGTGCCAGCAGCGATAGGACAGTGACTGAAGCTTTCTTT.

This clonotype was recorded a few times. The chain combines TRBV9 with TRBJ2-3; D not resolved. This CDR3 spans 12 amino acids. Germline values: CDR1 SGDLS, CDR2 YYNGEE. V dropped 3 bases and J dropped 5 bases, with 7 bases sitting between them. The CDR3 DNA is TGTGCCAGCAGCGACCGAATAGATACGCAGTATTTT. Translating it yields CASSDRIDTQYF.

This clonotype was picked up many times. The chain links TRBV2 to TRBJ1-1, with 8 bases fitting TRBD1. Germline V CDR1 and CDR2: SNHLY, FYNNEI. The trim removed 2 bases at V and 3 bases at J, leaving 5 bases unmatched. CDR3 size: 15 residues. The CDR3 sequence: CASSEYTGGYTEAFF. The CDR3 region has the DNA TGTGCCAGCAGTGAATACACAGGGGGTTACACTGAAGCTTTCTTT.

The table lists this clonotype with many counts. The chain joins TRBV12-3 or TRBV12-4 to TRBJ2-2; the D gene is possibly TRBD1 (6 bases). Trimming stripped 5 bases from V and 3 bases from J, with 16 bases between. CDR3 length: 16 residues. CDR3 sequence: CASSTRMGADTGELFF. DNA of the CDR3: TGTGCCAGCAGTACCAGAATGGGGGCTGACACCGGGGAGCTGTTTTTT.

The chain employs TRBV19 and TRBJ1-2; D remains unclear. CDR3 size: 12 residues. Trimming removed 3 bases at V and 1 base at J, with 3 bases between. CDR1 is LNHDA and CDR2 is SQIVND in the germline V gene (reference sequence). As DNA, the CDR3 is TGTGCCAGTAGTATTATTAACTATGGCTACACCTTC. Its protein product is CASSIINYGYTF.

In its sample, this clonotype was seen many times. The V and J genes are TRBV11-1 and TRBJ2-3, with 9 bases fitting TRBD1. The junction had 5 bases not matched to a gene; V was cut back by 5 bases and J by 2 bases. Germline CDR1 SGHAT, CDR2 FQDESV (reference sequence). The CDR3 length is 15 residues. This chain's CDR3 is CASSPRQGDTDTQYF. The CDR3 region has the DNA TGTGCCAGCAGCCCCCGACAGGGGGACACAGATACGCAGTATTTT.

This clonotype has a count of ten or more. The genes are TRBV10-3 and TRBJ2-5, with D perhaps assigned TRBD1 or TRBD2 (5 bases each). V lost 3 bases and J lost 4, with 9 bases in between. This CDR3 has 13 amino acids. CDR1 and CDR2 from the germline V gene are ENHRY and SYGVKD. In nucleotides, the CDR3 is TGTGCCATCAGTGAAAATGGGGGAGAGACCCAGTACTTC. Its protein is CAISENGGETQYF.

This clonotype was seen a handful of times. The chain uses TRBV10-3 and TRBJ2-3, with D possibly matching TRBD2 (5 bases). Germline V gene lookup returns CDR1 ENHRY and CDR2 SYGVKD. The CDR3 loop spans 14 amino acids. Trimming pared 2 bases from V and 6 bases from J, leaving 12 bases between. CDR3 DNA: TGTGCCATCAGTGAGACACACTCGGGGGATACGCAGTATTTT. Translation: CAISETHSGDTQYF.